This TCR beta chain was captured in a study of PD-1 blockade in classical Hodgkin lymphoma. V trimming: 0 bases; J trimming: 4 bases; junction bases outside the gene matches: 5. The CDR3 extends over 15 amino acids. General study points: Complete responders' baseline diversity resembled that of newly diagnosed patients. Baseline TCR diversity was reportedly lower in newly diagnosed patients than healthy donors. Researchers reported that CD4+ TCR diversity, though not CD8+, rose significantly by C4D1.

Notes on this clone: The antigen is not known.

Some clones are missing from TCRdb's copy, which holds only in-frame ones; the method was immunoSEQ multiplex PCR. Of 20,000 to 25,000 clones listed, roughly 72% were seen once; the top ten hold approximately 5.8%. Every one of the patients relapsed after autologous stem cell transplantation (brentuximab vedotin exposure was variable). The input for sequencing was peripheral blood mononuclear cells (PBMCs), taken at baseline. The receptor was derived from a human donor with classical Hodgkin lymphoma. The V call is TRBV23-1, the J call TRBJ2-7; 8 nucleotides agree with TRBD1. TRBV23-1 is placed among ORFs of uncertain function. CDR3 bases: TGCGCCAGCAGTCAATCCTGCCAGGGGGCTTACGAGCAGTACTTC. This gives the protein CASSQSCQGAYEQYF.